These 29 T cell receptor beta chains originate from one sample sequenced in a study of T cell changes during pregnancy in multiple sclerosis. Repertoires were generated with immunoSEQ multiplex PCR, while TCRdb's copy carries only in-frame clones and drops some. Of about 36,000 clones listed, around 89% are singletons. The sequenced sample was CD4+ T cells from peripheral blood mononuclear cells, obtained in the first trimester of pregnancy. The receptor set was obtained from a female donor with multiple sclerosis, enrolled in a pregnancy study.

This sequence joins TRBV5-1 and TRBJ2-7; 12 bases are a match to TRBD1. The V gene's germline CDR1 is SGHRS and CDR2 YFSETQ. The CDR3 is 14 residues long. V shed 4 bases and J 6 bases; nucleotides not matched to a gene: 5. This chain's CDR3 is CASSLGTGGGEQYF. CDR3 coding DNA: TGCGCCAGCAGCCTCGGGACAGGGGGCGGCGAGCAGTACTTC.

V gene TRBV4-1 combines with J gene TRBJ2-1; 7 bases are a match to TRBD2. Per germline, CDR1 MGHRA and CDR2 YSYEKL. V was pared by 1 base and J by 12 bases, with 9 bases of the junction left unmatched. CDR3 length: 14 residues. CDR3 nucleotides: TGCGCCAGCAGCCAAGTACTTTCCGGGGGGTGGCAGTTCTTC. Translation: CASSQVLSGGWQFF.

The chain links TRBV27 to TRBJ2-7; D perhaps matches TRBD2 (6 bases). V dropped 3 bases and J dropped 5 bases, with 17 bases sitting between them. The CDR3 runs 15 residues. The germline V gene encodes CDR1 MNHEY and CDR2 SMNVEV (reference sequence). The chain's CDR3 is CASSFSTGGRHEQYF. The CDR3 DNA reads as TGTGCCAGCAGTTTCAGTACCGGAGGGCGGCACGAGCAGTACTTC.

The chain couples TRBV7-9 to TRBJ1-2, with 9 bases aligning to TRBD1. After removal of 5 bases from V and 8 bases from J, the junction contained 15 bases not matched to a gene. This CDR3 has 16 amino acids. Germline values: CDR1 SEHNR, CDR2 FQNEAQ (reference sequence). CDR3 sequence reads: CASSPGAGQGLDGYTF. The CDR3 region has the DNA TGTGCCAGCAGCCCAGGGGCGGGACAGGGTCTTGACGGCTACACCTTC.

The sample holds one count of this clone. The rearrangement joins TRBV28 to TRBJ2-7; 10 nucleotides agree with TRBD2. With 5 bases clipped from V and 3 bases from J, the junction kept 1 base outside the gene matches. This CDR3 has 13 amino acids. The germline V gene encodes CDR1 MDHEN and CDR2 SYDVKM. CDR3 nucleotides: TGTGCCAGCAGTCCTAGCGGGAGCTACGAGCAGTACTTC. Its translation is CASSPSGSYEQYF.

The chain recombines TRBV5-1 with TRBJ2-2, with TRBD1 identical over 8 bases. The germline V gene encodes CDR1 SGHRS and CDR2 YFSETQ. The CDR3 has 16 residues. With V trimmed by 2 bases and J by 4 bases, 7 bases remained unmatched. For the CDR3, the DNA is TGCGCCAGCAGCTTAGAGGACAGGGTAGGCACCGGGGAGCTGTTTTTT. This translates into CASSLEDRVGTGELFF.

This rearrangement joins TRBV6-6 to TRBJ1-5; D uncertain. The V and J ends lost 6 bases and 4 bases respectively, with 16 bases between them. The CDR3 loop spans 15 amino acids. CDR1 is MNHNY and CDR2 is SVGAGI in the germline V gene (reference sequence). The CDR3 nucleotides are TGTGCCAGCAGATCAGAAATCGCGCGGAATCAGCCCCAGCATTTT. Protein product: CASRSEIARNQPQHF.

CDR3 DNA: TGTGCCAGCAGTCCCCGGGAGACGGCCTACGAGCAGTACTTC. Translation gives CASSPRETAYEQYF. The V call is TRBV27, the J call TRBJ2-7; TRBD2 is a possible D gene (6 bases). V was clipped by 5 bases and J by 2 bases, with 13 bases between them. Germline CDR1 MNHEY, CDR2 SMNVEV (reference sequence). There are 14 residues in the CDR3.

This clone was detected a few times. Here the CDR3 reads CASSPMDSVSGNTIYF. CDR3 coding DNA: TGTGCCAGCTCACCGATGGACAGCGTCTCTGGAAACACCATATATTTT. V is TRBV18 and J is TRBJ1-3, with a weak D call TRBD1 (6 bases). Trimming took off 3 bases at V and 0 bases at J, with 12 bases between the two ends. There are 16 residues in the CDR3. Germline V gene lookup returns CDR1 KGHSH and CDR2 LQKENI.

The V call is TRBV10-3, the J call TRBJ1-1, with 8 bases lining up with TRBD1. The CDR3 extends over 12 amino acids. Looked up from germline, CDR1 is ENHRY and CDR2 is SYGVKD. J was trimmed by 5 bases and V by 8 bases; bases with no gene match: 4. CDR3 DNA sequence: TGTGCCATCGGACAGGGTGAAACTGAAGCTTTCTTT. It encodes CAIGQGETEAFF.

V gene TRBV5-1 combines with J gene TRBJ2-1; TRBD1 might be the D (6 bases). The CDR3 has 16 residues. V was trimmed by 4 bases and J by 7 bases, leaving 21 bases between them. Germline CDR1 and CDR2: SGHRS and YFSETQ. The CDR3 nucleotides are TGCGCCAGCAGCCCTCCCTCCGGGACACTTCTTAATGAGCAGTTCTTC. Translating it yields CASSPPSGTLLNEQFF.

This chain uses TRBV6-4 with TRBJ2-3; 9 bases align to TRBD2. Losses at the gene ends were 4 bases for V and 5 bases for J; bases not matched to a gene: 10. CDR3 length: 16 amino acids. CDR1 MRHNA and CDR2 SNTAGT come from the germline V gene. CDR3 amino acids: CASSGKGRGGGDTQYF. CDR3 DNA: TGTGCCAGCAGTGGGAAGGGGCGGGGGGGCGGAGATACGCAGTATTTT.

The chain has TRBV6-1 and TRBJ1-4, with 7 bases identical to TRBD1. CDR1 MNHNS and CDR2 SASEGT come from the germline V gene. The CDR3 covers 14 residues. V dropped 10 bases and J dropped 0; count of bases not matched to a gene: 5. This CDR3 is CATGQVATNEKLFF. The CDR3 DNA reads TGTGCCACCGGACAGGTTGCAACTAATGAAAAACTGTTTTTT.

The V call is TRBV2, the J call TRBJ2-3; TRBD2 agrees at 15 bases. Germline values: CDR1 SNHLY, CDR2 FYNNEI. With V trimmed by 5 bases and J by 1 base, 7 bases remained unmatched. This CDR3 comprises 18 residues. The CDR3, as DNA: TGTGCCAGCAGTCGGACTAGCGGGGGGGTAAAGGGCACAGATACGCAGTATTTT. Encoded protein: CASSRTSGGVKGTDTQYF. Drawing the rest from reference TRBV2 and TRBJ2-3, the complete variable domain is EPEVTQTPSHQVTQMGQEVILRCVPISNHLYFYWYRQILGQKVEFLVSFYNNEISEKSEIFDDQFSVERPDGSNFTLKIRSTKLEDSAMYFCASSRTSGGVKGTDTQYFGPGTRLTVL.

The gene calls are TRBV30 and TRBJ1-1; 8 bases map to TRBD1. The CDR3 sequence is 13 residues long. Trimming at V came to 3 bases and at J to 1 base, leaving 1 base not matched to a gene. The germline V gene encodes CDR1 GTSNPN and CDR2 SVGIG (reference sequence). CDR3 DNA sequence: TGTGCCTGGAGCGGGACAGGGAACACTGAAGCTTTCTTT. Its translation: CAWSGTGNTEAFF.

The chain combines TRBV7-9 with TRBJ1-2; possibly TRBD1 for D (5 bases). The CDR3 sequence is 14 residues long. The ends were cut back, 0 bases at V and 4 bases at J, with 9 bases in the middle. CDR1 and CDR2 (germline): SEHNR, FQNEAQ (reference sequence). CDR3 coding DNA: TGTGCCAGCAGCTTAGCGCGCGACAGCTATGGCTACACCTTC. Protein: CASSLARDSYGYTF.

V usage is TRBV7-2 and J usage is TRBJ2-3; 10 nucleotides align to TRBD2. CDR1 is SGHTA, CDR2 FQGNSA, per germline. V lost 3 bases, J lost 0 bases, and 3 bases stayed unmatched. CDR3 size: 16 residues. The CDR3 nucleotides are TGTGCCAGCAGCTTTTCTAGCGGGGGAAGCACAGATACGCAGTATTTT. Protein product: CASSFSSGGSTDTQYF.

V usage is TRBV5-6 and J usage is TRBJ2-7, with TRBD1 matching over 9 bases. This CDR3 contains 14 residues. The germline V gene has CDR1 SGHDT and CDR2 YYEEEE. V lost 2 bases and J lost 5; bases outside the gene matches: 5. The CDR3 loop reads CASSFRDRVHEQYF. CDR3 bases: TGTGCCAGCAGCTTCCGGGACAGGGTCCACGAGCAGTACTTC. Drawing the rest from reference TRBV5-6 and TRBJ2-7, the complete variable domain is DAGVTQSPTHLIKTRGQQVTLRCSPKSGHDTVSWYQQALGQGPQFIFQYYEEEERQRGNFPDRFSGHQFPNYSSELNVNALLLGDSALYLCASSFRDRVHEQYFGPGTRLTVT.

The chain links TRBV9 to TRBJ1-1; D ambiguous. Germline V gives CDR1 SGDLS, CDR2 YYNGEE. The V end was cut by 4 bases, the J end by 6 bases, with 16 bases between. This CDR3 comprises 14 residues. As DNA, the CDR3 is TGTGCCAGCAGCTACTCACCCCAAAGCGCTGAAGCTTTCTTT. This codes for CASSYSPQSAEAFF.

This chain joins TRBV29-1 and TRBJ1-2; 7 bases align to TRBD1. The CDR3 is 13 amino acids. Germline V gene lookup returns CDR1 SQVTM and CDR2 ANQGSEA. V lost 7 bases to trimming and J lost 4 bases; unmatched junction nucleotides: 9. As DNA, the CDR3 is TGCAGCGGCCGGACAGGAATTACCTATGGCTACACCTTC. Residues: CSGRTGITYGYTF.

The genes are TRBV5-1 and TRBJ1-5; 8 bases are a match to TRBD1. J was trimmed by 7 bases and V by 4 bases; bases with no gene match: 10. The CDR3 spans 15 residues. Germline CDR1 and CDR2: SGHRS and YFSETQ. DNA for the CDR3: TGCGCCAGCAGCCTAGGACAGGGTTATGGACAGCCCCAGCATTTT. Amino acid sequence: CASSLGQGYGQPQHF.

The V call is TRBV6-4, the J call TRBJ2-1; 10 nucleotides agree with TRBD2. The CDR3 sequence is 15 residues long. Germline CDR1 and CDR2: MRHNA and SNTAGT. J was trimmed by 8 bases and V by 4 bases; bases with no gene match: 8. The CDR3 DNA reads TGTGCCAGCAGTGTAAAAGCGGGGGGGACCCATGAGCAGTTCTTC. Amino acid sequence: CASSVKAGGTHEQFF.

This clone was detected once. The chain carries TRBV19 and TRBJ2-5, with 11 bases aligning to TRBD1. The CDR3 is 14 residues long. After removal of 5 bases from V and 7 bases from J, the junction contained 6 bases not matched to a gene. CDR1 is LNHDA, CDR2 SQIVND, per germline (reference sequence). The CDR3 DNA sequence: TGTGCCAGTAGTGAGGGACAGGGGGTGGGGACCCAGTACTTC. This gives the protein CASSEGQGVGTQYF.

The rearrangement links TRBV19 to TRBJ2-6, with D possibly TRBD1 on 6 matching bases. Germline V gene sequence: CDR1 LNHDA, CDR2 SQIVND (reference sequence). Trimming cost V 4 bases and J 1 base, with 8 bases left between them. This CDR3 region has 15 residues. CDR3 DNA sequence: TGTGCCAGTAGTACCACAGGGTCTGGGGCCAACGTCCTGACTTTC. This codes for CASSTTGSGANVLTF.

The gene calls are TRBV25-1 and TRBJ2-5; 8 bases are a match to TRBD2. Germline assignment: CDR1 MGHDK and CDR2 SYGVNS. J gave up 2 bases and V 2 bases, and 4 bases lay outside the gene matches. The CDR3 is 15 amino acids. In DNA form, the CDR3 reads TGTGCCAGCAGTGAACCCGGGGGGGTACAAGAGACCCAGTACTTC. Protein sequence: CASSEPGGVQETQYF.

This sequence joins TRBV6-6 and TRBJ2-2; possible D gene TRBD1, 7 bases. V lost 8 bases and J lost 5, with 15 bases in between. This CDR3 has 14 residues. CDR1 MNHNY and CDR2 SVGAGI come from the germline V gene (reference sequence). Here the CDR3 reads CASLGRGETGELFF. In DNA, the CDR3 is TGTGCCAGCTTAGGCAGGGGGGAGACCGGGGAGCTGTTTTTT.

V gene TRBV19 combines with J gene TRBJ2-3; no clear D. This CDR3 spans 15 amino acids. In germline, CDR1 is LNHDA, CDR2 SQIVND (reference sequence). Trimming left V 4 bases short and J 5 bases short, with 16 bases between. As DNA, the CDR3 is TGTGCCAGTAGTACCTTCCACGCGCTCAAAGATACGCAGTATTTT. Encoded protein: CASSTFHALKDTQYF.

This chain links TRBV30 with TRBJ1-2; 7 positions match TRBD1. Germline-derived CDR1 and CDR2 are GTSNPN and SVGIG (reference sequence). Trimming took 1 base from V and 2 from J; bases not matched to a gene: 4. This CDR3 has 14 amino acids. CDR3: CAWSGQGSNYGYTF. The CDR3 DNA is TGTGCCTGGAGTGGACAGGGATCGAACTATGGCTACACCTTC.

The chain links TRBV7-2 to TRBJ1-1; no definite D call. V lost 2 bases and J 6 bases, leaving 13 bases between the germline ends. This CDR3 region has 14 residues. Looked up from germline, CDR1 is SGHTA and CDR2 is FQGNSA. CDR3 coding DNA: TGTGCCAGCAGCTTAAGCGGCCCCGGGGCTGAAGCTTTCTTT. Protein product: CASSLSGPGAEAFF.